The 27 T cell receptor beta chains below all came from one sample that was sequenced in a study of patients and donors after allogeneic stem cell transplantation. TCRdb re-derived calls from the RT-PCR reads in MiXCR, one entry per CDR3 protein. The sample lists around 150,000 distinct CDR3 sequences, roughly 35% occurring once. Material: blood, either unsorted or a sorted T cell fraction (not recorded which). These receptors all come from a human donor who was either an allogeneic HSCT recipient or a stem cell or donor lymphocyte infusion donor (not recorded which). It is not recorded whose cells these are; they may come from a transplant donor.

This clonotype turned up a few times. This chain uses TRBV20-1 with TRBJ1-2, with TRBD1 matching 9 bases. The germline gives CDR1 DFQATT, CDR2 SNEGSKA (reference sequence). This CDR3 is built from 13 residues. Trimming took 3 bases from V and 5 from J; bases not matched to a gene: 4. CDR3 loop: CSARGQGGYGYTF. Here the CDR3 DNA reads TGCAGTGCTAGGGGACAGGGAGGGTATGGCTACACCTTC.

In this sample, this clonotype turned up many times. V usage is TRBV10-2 and J usage is TRBJ1-2; D uncertain. The germline V gene has CDR1 WSHSY and CDR2 SAAADI. The CDR3 has 13 amino acids. V shed 3 bases and J shed 2 bases, with 7 bases lying between them. CDR3 protein: CASSENTNYGYTF. The CDR3 DNA sequence: TGCGCCAGCAGTGAAAACACGAACTATGGCTACACCTTC.

This chain uses TRBV6-1 with TRBJ1-5, with D perhaps matching TRBD1 (6 bases). This CDR3 is built from 16 residues. CDR1 is MNHNS and CDR2 is SASEGT in the germline V gene. The V and J ends lost 6 bases and 2 bases respectively, with 17 bases between them. CDR3 amino acids: CASRVLSTGRNQPQHF. Here the CDR3 DNA reads TGTGCCAGCAGGGTATTGTCGACAGGCCGCAATCAGCCCCAGCATTTT.

There are a few counts of this clonotype. The chain employs TRBV4-3 and TRBJ1-2; 9 bases align to TRBD1. The junction had 11 bases not matched to a gene; V was cut back by 1 base and J by 5 bases. The CDR3 runs 17 residues. Germline V CDR1 and CDR2: LGHNA, YSLEER. CDR3 sequence (DNA): TGCGCCAGCAGCCAAGTCCAACGGGGGGACAGGGATTATGGCTACACCTTC. Translation: CASSQVQRGDRDYGYTF.

The DNA for the CDR3 is TGTGCCATCAGGAAGGTGTATTACTCCTACGAGCAGTACTTC. It is translated as CAIRKVYYSYEQYF. The chain joins TRBV10-3 to TRBJ2-7; D uncertain. The germline V gene has CDR1 ENHRY and CDR2 SYGVKD. With 6 bases removed from V and 0 bases from J, the gap between germline ends came to 12 bases. This CDR3 is 14 amino acids long.

This clonotype was picked up a small number of times. V and J are TRBV12-3 or TRBV12-4 and TRBJ1-5; D might be TRBD1 (5 bases). This CDR3 has 15 residues. V lost 5 bases and J lost 1, with 12 bases in between. The CDR3 is CASSPPGPSNQPQHF. The DNA of the CDR3 is TGTGCCAGCAGTCCACCGGGACCCAGCAATCAGCCCCAGCATTTT.

This clonotype occurred a few times. The rearrangement joins TRBV12-3 or TRBV12-4 to TRBJ1-2; D perhaps matches TRBD1 (6 bases). The V gene lost 3 bases and the J gene lost 3 bases, with 14 bases spanning the gap. CDR3 length equals 15 residues. Written as DNA, the CDR3 is TGTGCCAGCAGTTTTCAAGGGGGTATAGACTATGGCTACACCTTC. Translation gives CASSFQGGIDYGYTF.

This clonotype has a count of ten or more. The chain has TRBV10-3 and TRBJ1-5, with D hard to call. V dropped 7 bases and J dropped 1 base, with 14 bases sitting between them. The CDR3 loop spans 15 amino acids. Germline values: CDR1 ENHRY, CDR2 SYGVKD. CDR3 protein: CAITPGPGSNQPQHF. The DNA of the CDR3 is TGTGCCATCACCCCGGGTCCGGGGAGCAATCAGCCCCAGCATTTT.

This clonotype has a handful of counts. The chain joins TRBV29-1 to TRBJ1-1, with D maybe TRBD1 (5 bases). Germline V gene sequence: CDR1 SQVTM, CDR2 ANQGSEA. The V and J ends lost 4 bases and 0 bases respectively, with 6 bases between them. CDR3 length: 12 amino acids. CDR3 nucleotide sequence: TGCAGCGTTGTCAGGGTGAACACTGAAGCTTTCTTT. It codes for CSVVRVNTEAFF.

The chain is built from TRBV5-1 and TRBJ1-1, with D perhaps matching TRBD1 (5 bases). Trimming shortened V by 4 bases and J by 0 bases, and 25 bases separated the two germline ends. Germline values: CDR1 SGHRS, CDR2 YFSETQ. The CDR3 runs 19 residues. The CDR3 bases are TGCGCCAGCAGCAGATACAGGTTCGCCGATACTAAAATGAACACTGAAGCTTTCTTT. Translation: CASSRYRFADTKMNTEAFF.

This clonotype was observed a handful of times. The chain carries TRBV12-3 or TRBV12-4 and TRBJ1-1, with D uncertain. The CDR3 has 13 residues. The V and J ends lost 6 bases and 1 base respectively, with 9 bases between them. The CDR3 DNA sequence: TGTGCCAGCAGGATTACAGCGAACACTGAAGCTTTCTTT. It is translated as CASRITANTEAFF.

This clonotype was seen a handful of times. The rearrangement joins TRBV6-6 to TRBJ1-1; a weak D match, TRBD1 (5 bases). The CDR3 runs 14 residues. Trimming took 5 bases from V and 1 from J, leaving 11 bases between them. CDR1 is MNHNY and CDR2 is SVGAGI in the germline V gene (reference sequence). The CDR3 DNA is TGTGCCAGCAGTCCCCTCGGGGGGAACACTGAAGCTTTCTTT. Translated: CASSPLGGNTEAFF.

The gene calls are TRBV4-2 and TRBJ1-4, with no clear D. Trimming removed 4 bases at V and 4 bases at J, with 16 bases between. There are 16 residues in the CDR3. In germline, CDR1 is LGHNA, CDR2 YNFKEQ. CDR3 amino acids: CASSPPGVALNEKLFF. CDR3 DNA sequence: TGTGCCAGCAGCCCACCCGGGGTGGCCCTTAATGAAAAACTGTTTTTT.

J is TRBJ2-7 and V is TRBV7-9; 7 nucleotides match TRBD1. The CDR3 runs to 13 residues. The germline V gene encodes CDR1 SEHNR and CDR2 FQNEAQ (reference sequence). V lost 5 bases to trimming and J lost 7 bases; unmatched junction nucleotides: 8. In nucleotides, the CDR3 is TGTGCCAGCAGCCCGACAGGGTTCGGGGAGCAGTACGTC. Translated: CASSPTGFGEQYV.

This clonotype was picked up a small number of times. The V and J genes are TRBV10-3 and TRBJ2-3; 11 positions agree with TRBD2. From germline, CDR1 is ENHRY and CDR2 SYGVKD. The CDR3 loop spans 14 amino acids. J lost 0 bases, V lost 10 bases, and 3 bases had no gene match. The CDR3: CASSGGASTDTQYF. The CDR3 coding sequence is TGTGCCAGTAGCGGGGGGGCTAGCACAGATACGCAGTATTTT.

This clonotype turned up a few times. This sequence joins TRBV5-1 and TRBJ2-5; D is ambiguous. Trimming shortened V by 1 base and J by 2 bases, and 6 bases separated the two germline ends. This CDR3 spans 13 amino acids. Germline V lookup: CDR1 SGHRS, CDR2 YFSETQ. CDR3 in DNA: TGCGCCAGCAGCTTGATAGAGCAAGAGACCCAGTACTTC. Protein sequence: CASSLIEQETQYF.

This clonotype came up a few times. The CDR3 sequence: CASTLDRGGGYTF. In DNA form, the CDR3 reads TGTGCCAGCACCTTAGACAGGGGAGGAGGCTACACCTTC. The chain joins TRBV12-3 or TRBV12-4 to TRBJ1-2, with 8 bases identical to TRBD1. V lost 7 bases, J lost 8 bases, and 9 bases stayed unmatched. The CDR3 sequence is 13 residues long.

The chain joins TRBV28 to TRBJ1-3; D not certain. CDR1 and CDR2 from the germline V gene are MDHEN and SYDVKM. This CDR3 is built from 13 residues. V was clipped by 2 bases and J by 2 bases, with 4 bases between them. Written as DNA, the CDR3 is TGTGCCAGCAGTTTAACGACTGGAAACACCATATATTTT. Its translation is CASSLTTGNTIYF.

The chain recombines TRBV27 with TRBJ1-5; 7 bases align to TRBD1. The CDR3 runs to 15 residues. CDR1 and CDR2 from the germline V gene are MNHEY and SMNVEV (reference sequence). V lost 7 bases to trimming and J lost 0 bases; unmatched junction nucleotides: 6. The chain's CDR3 is CASNRQGYSNQPQHF. The CDR3, as DNA: TGTGCCAGCAACCGACAGGGCTATAGCAATCAGCCCCAGCATTTT.

In DNA form, the CDR3 reads TGTGCCAGCAGTATCGCCTGGACAGGGACTGAAGCTTTCTTT. As protein: CASSIAWTGTEAFF. The genes are TRBV6-6 and TRBJ1-1; TRBD1 matches at 8 bases. This CDR3 is 14 amino acids long. Germline CDR1 MNHNY, CDR2 SVGAGI (reference sequence). With V trimmed by 5 bases and J by 5 bases, 7 bases remained unmatched.

A single count supports this clonotype. The chain carries TRBV7-2 and TRBJ1-5; TRBD1 might be the D (6 bases). Trimming stripped 2 bases from V and 6 bases from J, with 23 bases between. Germline CDR1 and CDR2: SGHTA and FQGNSA. The CDR3 contains 18 residues. In DNA, the CDR3 is TGTGCCAGCAGCTTAATCTCGGGGGGGCACCAAGGAGGTCAGCCCCAGCATTTT. As protein: CASSLISGGHQGGQPQHF.

Only a few counts were recorded for this clonotype. V and J are TRBV24-1 and TRBJ1-1; no firm D call. Germline V gene sequence: CDR1 KGHDR, CDR2 SFDVKD. There are 12 residues in the CDR3. V was shortened by 5 bases and J by 1 base, with 4 bases between the two germline ends. CDR3 DNA: TGTGCCACCAGTGCGGGGAACACTGAAGCTTTCTTT. It encodes CATSAGNTEAFF.

On this clonotype: The junction departs from germline at one end; a sequencing error may be responsible. The genes are TRBV7-8 and TRBJ1-6; the D gene is possibly TRBD1 (5 bases). Germline lookup yields CDR1 SGHVS and CDR2 FQNEAQ. CDR3 size: 15 residues. The CDR3 protein is CASSLAKQEISPLHF. CDR3 coding DNA: TGTGCCAGCAGCCTAGCAAAACAGGAGATTTCACCCCTCCACTTT.

This clonotype occurred a few times. J is TRBJ1-4 and V is TRBV7-9; 10 bases fit TRBD1. The germline CDR1 and CDR2 sequences are SEHNR and FQNEAQ (reference sequence). The CDR3 totals 13 residues. V was clipped by 4 bases and J by 15 bases; unmatched bases: 8. CDR3 DNA: TGTGCCAGCAGCTCCCATTGGACAGGGGGGGTGTTTTTT. Its protein is CASSSHWTGGVFF. Based on the CDR3 plus reference TRBV7-9 and TRBJ1-4, the full variable domain is DTGVSQNPRHKITKRGQNVTFRCDPISEHNRLYWYRQTLGQGPEFLTYFQNEAQLEKSRLLSDRFSAERPKGSFSTLEIQRTEQGDSAMYLCASSSHWTGGVFFGSGTQLSVL.

This chain links TRBV10-3 with TRBJ1-5; TRBD1 matches at 9 bases. The CDR3 has 16 residues. Germline CDR1 is ENHRY and CDR2 is SYGVKD. Trimming cost V 10 bases and J 0 bases; bases outside gene matches: 10. The CDR3 here is CATLDRGNGSNQPQHF. CDR3 nucleotide sequence: TGTGCCACCCTGGACAGGGGTAATGGTAGCAATCAGCCCCAGCATTTT.

This clonotype came up a few times. This chain joins TRBV12-3 or TRBV12-4 and TRBJ2-3; tentative D call: TRBD2 (7 bases). This CDR3 spans 15 amino acids. Trimming left V 7 bases short and J 4 bases short, with 18 bases between. The CDR3 protein is CASIFRGGQADTQYF. CDR3 sequence (DNA): TGTGCCAGCATTTTTAGGGGGGGCCAGGCAGATACGCAGTATTTT.

This clonotype has only a few counts. This chain uses TRBV10-3 with TRBJ1-4; 9 nucleotides agree with TRBD1. The V segment lost 6 bases and the J segment 7 bases; nucleotides outside the gene matches: 6. CDR3 size: 14 residues. The germline gives CDR1 ENHRY, CDR2 SYGVKD. This CDR3 is CAIRGQGGGEKLFF. The CDR3 DNA is TGTGCCATCAGGGGACAGGGAGGAGGTGAAAAACTGTTTTTT.